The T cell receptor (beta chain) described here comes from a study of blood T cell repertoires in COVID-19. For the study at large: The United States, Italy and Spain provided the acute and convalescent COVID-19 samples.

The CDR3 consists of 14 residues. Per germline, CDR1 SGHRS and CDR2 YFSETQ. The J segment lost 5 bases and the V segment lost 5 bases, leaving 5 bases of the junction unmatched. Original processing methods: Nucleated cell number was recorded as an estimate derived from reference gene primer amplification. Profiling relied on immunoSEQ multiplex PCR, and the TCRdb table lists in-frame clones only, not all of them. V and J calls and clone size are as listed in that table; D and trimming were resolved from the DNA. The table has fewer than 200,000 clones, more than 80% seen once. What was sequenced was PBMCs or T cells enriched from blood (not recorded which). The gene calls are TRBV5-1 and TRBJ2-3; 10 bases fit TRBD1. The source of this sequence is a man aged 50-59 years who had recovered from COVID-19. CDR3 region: CASSPGQGGDTQYF. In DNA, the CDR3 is TGCGCCAGCAGTCCTGGACAGGGGGGAGATACGCAGTATTTT.